This TCR beta chain was captured by sequencing in a study of cytomegalovirus exposure and HLA in healthy donors. Turning to the study itself: Drawn from HLA-typed donors, tens of millions of unique TCRs were held in an early data release. Points from the study as a whole: Per published accounts, TCR beta sequences correctly predicted the HLA-A and HLA-B alleles of most subjects. Rarity characterized most TCR sequences, yet some public TCRs appeared in many donors.

Comment on this clone: Its antigen is not known.

PCR involved 60 Vbeta and 13 Jbeta primers. Generated by immunoSEQ multiplex PCR, the TCRdb table keeps only in-frame clones and is missing some. Of approximately 180,000 clones in the sample, roughly an eighth are singletons; the top ten hold approximately 8.3%. Trimming removed 0 bases from V and 2 bases from J, with 5 bases in between. CDR1 is SGHNT and CDR2 is YYREEE in the germline V gene (reference sequence). This CDR3 has 13 amino acids. This TCR came from a man in his fifties in good health and CMV-seropositive. The chain carries TRBV5-4 and TRBJ1-1; no firm D call. Sequencing was done on a sample of PBMCs. CDR3 DNA: TGTGCCAGCAGCTTGGACTATAACACTGAAGCTTTCTTT. It translates to CASSLDYNTEAFF.